A selection of T cell receptor beta chains follows, all from one sample in a study of blood T cell repertoires in COVID-19. Assay: immunoSEQ multiplex PCR; the TCRdb copy retains only in-frame clones and omits some. The data hold around 130,000 clones, with about four fifths observed a single time. Sequencing was done on a sample of peripheral blood. These receptors were obtained from a human donor in a cohort sampled during active COVID-19. Each CDR3 is given with its conserved first and last residue. The D gene is left open where the match is weak.

TRBD1	TRBV3-1/TRBV3-2	TRBJ1-6	TGTGCCAGCAGCCTCCGCTCCGGGACAGGGAGTCCACCCCTCCACTTT	CASSLRSGTGSPPLHF
.	TRBV4-1	TRBJ2-3	TGCGCCAGCAGCCAAGGTCTCAGGGGAGTTAGCACAGATACGCAGTATTTT	CASSQGLRGVSTDTQYF
.	TRBV7-2	TRBJ2-3	TGTGCCAGCAGCTTAGTGGGGACTTACAACACAGATACGCAGTATTTT	CASSLVGTYNTDTQYF
.	TRBV6-5	TRBJ2-3	TGTGCCAGCAGTTACTCAGGGGTTGGCACAGATACGCAGTATTTT	CASSYSGVGTDTQYF
.	TRBV18	TRBJ1-5	TGTGCCAGCTCACCACCGGGACACCCTAGCAATCAGCCCCAGCATTTT	CASSPPGHPSNQPQHF
TRBD1	TRBV4-1	TRBJ2-7	TGCGCCAGCAGCCAAACGGGACAGGGGGTCCACGAGCAGTACTTC	CASSQTGQGVHEQYF
TRBD1	TRBV7-9	TRBJ1-1	TGTGCCAGCAGCTTATCGGGACAGAAGAACACTGAAGCTTTCTTT	CASSLSGQKNTEAFF
.	TRBV19	TRBJ2-7	TGTGCCAGTAGTGCGGGACCGACCTACGAGCAGTACTTC	CASSAGPTYEQYF
.	TRBV6-6	TRBJ1-1	TGTGCCAGCACCGACAGGAACACTGAAGCTTTCTTT	CASTDRNTEAFF
TRBD1	TRBV5-1	TRBJ1-6	TGCGCCAGCAGCTATGGGACAGGGGGCCACCTCCACTTT	CASSYGTGGHLHF
.	TRBV10-1	TRBJ2-3	TGCGCCAGCAGTGAGGCAGGGGGCACAGATACGCAGTATTTT	CASSEAGGTDTQYF
TRBD1	TRBV5-5	TRBJ1-5	TGTGCCAGCAGCTTGGCCGGGACAGGGTTGGGCAATCAGCCCCAGCATTTT	CASSLAGTGLGNQPQHF
TRBD1	TRBV2	TRBJ1-4	TGTGCCAGCGTCTGGGGACAGAATGAAAAACTGTTTTTT	CASVWGQNEKLFF
TRBD1	TRBV7-6	TRBJ1-6	TGTGCCAGCAGCTTAGCACCGGGACAGGGTGTCAAAGGTTCACCCCTCCACTTT	CASSLAPGQGVKGSPLHF